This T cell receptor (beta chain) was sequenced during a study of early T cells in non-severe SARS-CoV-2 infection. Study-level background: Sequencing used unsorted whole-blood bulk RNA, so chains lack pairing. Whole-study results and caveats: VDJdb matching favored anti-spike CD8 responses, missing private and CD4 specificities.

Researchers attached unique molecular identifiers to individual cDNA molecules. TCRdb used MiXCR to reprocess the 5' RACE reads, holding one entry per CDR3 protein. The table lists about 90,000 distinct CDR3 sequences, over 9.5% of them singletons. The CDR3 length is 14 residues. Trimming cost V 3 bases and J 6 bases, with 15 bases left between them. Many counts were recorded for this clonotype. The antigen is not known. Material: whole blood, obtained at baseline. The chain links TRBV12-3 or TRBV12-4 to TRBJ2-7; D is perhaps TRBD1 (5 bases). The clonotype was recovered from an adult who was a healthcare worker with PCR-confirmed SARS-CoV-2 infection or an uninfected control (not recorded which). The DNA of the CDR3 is TGTGCCAGCAGTTTTTCAGGGTACCTCGGCGAGCAGTACTTC. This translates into CASSFSGYLGEQYF.